A selection of T cell receptor beta chains follows, all from one sample in a study of blood T cell repertoires in COVID-19. TCRdb keeps only in-frame clones here, not all; method: immunoSEQ multiplex PCR. The sample holds a few hundred thousand clones, just over 90% seen once. Sequenced sample: PBMCs or T cells enriched from blood (not recorded which). The receptors come from a woman aged 40 to 50 who had been exposed to COVID-19. The CDR3 runs from the conserved cysteine through the conserved F or W. Each record gives: clone size, V gene, D gene, J gene, CDR3 DNA, CDR3 protein. D genes are given only for firm matches. Only part of the rows carry a size: once, few, many, or a class if the clone is expanded.

clone_size: NA; v_call: TRBV12-3/TRBV12-4; d_call: TRBD2; j_call: TRBJ2-3; cdr3_nt: TGTGCCAGCAGTCCTAGCGGGACAGATACGCAGTATTTT; cdr3_aa: CASSPSGTDTQYF
clone_size: NA; v_call: TRBV19; d_call: TRBD1; j_call: TRBJ1-2; cdr3_nt: TGTGCCAGTAGTATAACAGGGGTAGGGAACTATGGCTACACCTTC; cdr3_aa: CASSITGVGNYGYTF
clone_size: NA; v_call: TRBV27; d_call: TRBD1; j_call: TRBJ1-1; cdr3_nt: TGTGCCAGCAGTTCCACCACGACAGGGGGTGATCGCACTGAAGCTTTCTTT; cdr3_aa: CASSSTTTGGDRTEAFF
clone_size: NA; v_call: TRBV7-2; d_call: TRBD2; j_call: TRBJ2-1; cdr3_nt: TGTGCCAGCTACGTAATAGCGGGAGCCGCCTTTGGCAATGAGCAGTTCTTC; cdr3_aa: CASYVIAGAAFGNEQFF
clone_size: NA; v_call: TRBV11-2; d_call: NA; j_call: TRBJ1-2; cdr3_nt: TGTGCCAGCAGCCTAAAAAGCAGGGTTGCCTTC; cdr3_aa: CASSLKSRVAF
clone_size: NA; v_call: TRBV2; d_call: NA; j_call: TRBJ1-3; cdr3_nt: TGTGCCAGCGGGGGGGCACTCTCTGGAAACACCATATATTTT; cdr3_aa: CASGGALSGNTIYF
clone_size: NA; v_call: TRBV10-3; d_call: NA; j_call: TRBJ1-1; cdr3_nt: TGTGCCATCAGTGATTATAACACTGAAGCTTTCTTT; cdr3_aa: CAISDYNTEAFF
clone_size: NA; v_call: TRBV12-3/TRBV12-4; d_call: NA; j_call: TRBJ2-7; cdr3_nt: TGTGCCAGCAGCCTCAGGGGCTTCTCCGAGCAGTACTTC; cdr3_aa: CASSLRGFSEQYF
clone_size: NA; v_call: TRBV7-8; d_call: TRBD2; j_call: TRBJ2-1; cdr3_nt: TGTGCCAGCAGCGATCAAGCGGGAGGGATCTACAATGAGCAGTTCTTC; cdr3_aa: CASSDQAGGIYNEQFF
clone_size: once; v_call: TRBV24-1; d_call: NA; j_call: TRBJ2-7; cdr3_nt: TGTGCCACCAGTGATTGTTACAGGGACGTCTACGAGCAGTACTTC; cdr3_aa: CATSDCYRDVYEQYF
clone_size: NA; v_call: TRBV10-1; d_call: NA; j_call: TRBJ2-3; cdr3_nt: TGCGCCAGCAGTTCAAGCACAGATACGCAGTATTTT; cdr3_aa: CASSSSTDTQYF
clone_size: NA; v_call: TRBV20-1; d_call: NA; j_call: TRBJ1-1; cdr3_nt: TGCAGTGCTAGGGAGCGGGATGCTTTCTTT; cdr3_aa: CSARERDAFF
clone_size: NA; v_call: TRBV5-1; d_call: TRBD1; j_call: TRBJ1-6; cdr3_nt: TGCGCCAGCAGCTTGGCGACAGGGGGAGGTTCACCCCTCCACTTT; cdr3_aa: CASSLATGGGSPLHF
clone_size: NA; v_call: TRBV23-1; d_call: TRBD1; j_call: TRBJ1-5; cdr3_nt: TGCGCCAGCAGTCGGACAGGGAAGCCTTTCAATCAGCCCCAGCATTTT; cdr3_aa: CASSRTGKPFNQPQHF
clone_size: NA; v_call: TRBV12-5; d_call: NA; j_call: TRBJ1-1; cdr3_nt: TGTGCTAGTGGTTCCCCCCCCGGGACTTTTGGGACTGAAGCTTTCTTT; cdr3_aa: CASGSPPGTFGTEAFF
clone_size: NA; v_call: TRBV10-3; d_call: TRBD1; j_call: TRBJ2-5; cdr3_nt: TGTGCCATCGCTGAGGGGAGAGAACAGGGGGAGACCCAGTACTTC; cdr3_aa: CAIAEGREQGETQYF
clone_size: once; v_call: TRBV5-1; d_call: TRBD2; j_call: TRBJ2-1; cdr3_nt: TGCGCCAGCAGCGCCCCGAAACGCACTAGCGGGAGGTCGGGTAATGAGCAGTTCTTC; cdr3_aa: CASSAPKRTSGRSGNEQFF
clone_size: NA; v_call: TRBV6-1; d_call: NA; j_call: TRBJ1-2; cdr3_nt: TGTGCCAGCAGTGAAGTAGGGTTGGGGGCTGGCTACACCTTC; cdr3_aa: CASSEVGLGAGYTF
clone_size: NA; v_call: TRBV7-9; d_call: TRBD1; j_call: TRBJ2-5; cdr3_nt: TGTGCCAGCAGCCATCGACAGGGTCCCATGGGAGAGACCCAGTACTTC; cdr3_aa: CASSHRQGPMGETQYF
clone_size: few; v_call: TRBV5-1; d_call: NA; j_call: TRBJ2-7; cdr3_nt: TGCGCCAGCATGACAGACTCCTACGAGCAGTACTTC; cdr3_aa: CASMTDSYEQYF
clone_size: NA; v_call: TRBV5-1; d_call: NA; j_call: TRBJ2-5; cdr3_nt: TGCGCCAGCAGCGAAAGGAGCCAAGAGACCCAGTACTTC; cdr3_aa: CASSERSQETQYF
clone_size: NA; v_call: TRBV3-1/TRBV3-2; d_call: NA; j_call: TRBJ1-6; cdr3_nt: TGTGCCAGCAGCCAAGGGGCAGGGGTAGACTATAATTCACCCCTCCACTTT; cdr3_aa: CASSQGAGVDYNSPLHF
clone_size: NA; v_call: TRBV11-3; d_call: NA; j_call: TRBJ2-3; cdr3_nt: TGTGCCAGCAGCTTAGATCGGTTTAGCGGCTTGAGCACAGATACGCAGTATTTT; cdr3_aa: CASSLDRFSGLSTDTQYF
clone_size: NA; v_call: TRBV11-2; d_call: NA; j_call: TRBJ1-1; cdr3_nt: TGTGCCAGCAGCTTAGAACGAGGTGAAGCTTTCTTT; cdr3_aa: CASSLERGEAFF
clone_size: NA; v_call: TRBV11-2; d_call: NA; j_call: TRBJ1-2; cdr3_nt: TGTGCCAGCAGCTTATCAGGGGTTGGCTACACCTTC; cdr3_aa: CASSLSGVGYTF
clone_size: NA; v_call: TRBV7-8; d_call: NA; j_call: TRBJ1-5; cdr3_nt: TGTGCCAGCAGCTTAGCGGGGGGAGAGGGCAATCAGCCCCAGCATTTT; cdr3_aa: CASSLAGGEGNQPQHF
clone_size: NA; v_call: TRBV6-5; d_call: NA; j_call: TRBJ1-1; cdr3_nt: TGTGCCAGCAGTTACTCGGGAGGCTATGAAGCTTTCTTT; cdr3_aa: CASSYSGGYEAFF
clone_size: NA; v_call: TRBV11-3; d_call: TRBD1; j_call: TRBJ2-7; cdr3_nt: TGTGCCAGCAGCTCCCAGTCGGGACAGGGCTTGTACGAGCAGTACTTC; cdr3_aa: CASSSQSGQGLYEQYF
clone_size: NA; v_call: TRBV5-6; d_call: NA; j_call: TRBJ1-1; cdr3_nt: TGTGCCAGCAGCTTCGGACAGTTGAACACTGAAGCTTTCTTT; cdr3_aa: CASSFGQLNTEAFF
clone_size: NA; v_call: TRBV10-1; d_call: NA; j_call: TRBJ1-1; cdr3_nt: TGCGCCAGCAGTCGGGAGGTGAACACTGAAGCTTTCTTT; cdr3_aa: CASSREVNTEAFF
clone_size: NA; v_call: TRBV10-3; d_call: NA; j_call: TRBJ2-7; cdr3_nt: TGTGCCATCAGGTCCCAATACGAGCAGTACTTC; cdr3_aa: CAIRSQYEQYF
clone_size: NA; v_call: TRBV19; d_call: TRBD2; j_call: TRBJ2-4; cdr3_nt: TGTGCCAGTAGTATAAGTCTAGCGGGATTGAAAAACATTCAGTACTTC; cdr3_aa: CASSISLAGLKNIQYF
clone_size: few; v_call: TRBV6-2/TRBV6-3; d_call: NA; j_call: TRBJ1-1; cdr3_nt: TGTGCCAGCAGTTATGAGACAGACACTGAAGCTTTCTTT; cdr3_aa: CASSYETDTEAFF
clone_size: NA; v_call: TRBV5-6; d_call: TRBD1; j_call: TRBJ2-1; cdr3_nt: TGTGCCAGCAGCTTAGCGGACAGGGCGAGGGATGAGCAGTTCTTC; cdr3_aa: CASSLADRARDEQFF
clone_size: NA; v_call: TRBV2; d_call: NA; j_call: TRBJ2-5; cdr3_nt: TGTGCCAGCAGTCAAGGGGCTATCCAAGAGACCCAGTACTTC; cdr3_aa: CASSQGAIQETQYF
clone_size: NA; v_call: TRBV7-9; d_call: NA; j_call: TRBJ1-2; cdr3_nt: TGTGCCAGCAGCCCCGACGGGGTTAAATATGGCTACACCTTC; cdr3_aa: CASSPDGVKYGYTF
clone_size: NA; v_call: TRBV19; d_call: TRBD1; j_call: TRBJ1-1; cdr3_nt: TGTGCCAGCGGCCGGGACAGATTATTTACTGAAGCTTTCTTT; cdr3_aa: CASGRDRLFTEAFF
clone_size: NA; v_call: TRBV21-1; d_call: NA; j_call: TRBJ1-1; cdr3_nt: TGTGCCAGCAGCAAATTGAGGGTCACGAACACTGAAGCTTTCTTT; cdr3_aa: CASSKLRVTNTEAFF
clone_size: NA; v_call: TRBV7-8; d_call: TRBD1; j_call: TRBJ2-3; cdr3_nt: TGTGCCAGCAGCTTAGCCCAGGGGGGCACAGATACGCAGTATTTT; cdr3_aa: CASSLAQGGTDTQYF
clone_size: NA; v_call: TRBV9; d_call: TRBD2; j_call: TRBJ2-1; cdr3_nt: TGTGCCAGCAGCGTTCTAGCGGGGGCCGATGAGCAGTTCTTC; cdr3_aa: CASSVLAGADEQFF
clone_size: NA; v_call: TRBV10-1; d_call: NA; j_call: TRBJ1-1; cdr3_nt: TGCGCCAGCAAGCTGGGAGGACTTATGGACACTGAAGCTTTCTTT; cdr3_aa: CASKLGGLMDTEAFF
clone_size: NA; v_call: TRBV27; d_call: NA; j_call: TRBJ2-5; cdr3_nt: TGTGCCAGCAGTTTACTTGGACAGTGGGAGACCCAGTACTTC; cdr3_aa: CASSLLGQWETQYF
clone_size: NA; v_call: TRBV18; d_call: NA; j_call: TRBJ1-1; cdr3_nt: TGTGCCAGCTCACCACGAAACAGGAACACTGAAGCTTTCTTT; cdr3_aa: CASSPRNRNTEAFF
clone_size: NA; v_call: TRBV7-9; d_call: NA; j_call: TRBJ1-2; cdr3_nt: TGTGCCAGCAGCTTAGCGTCAGGGAATGGCTACACCTTC; cdr3_aa: CASSLASGNGYTF
clone_size: few; v_call: TRBV7-8; d_call: NA; j_call: TRBJ1-2; cdr3_nt: TGTGCCAGCAGCTTAGCGCAGGGAAACTATGGCTACACCTTC; cdr3_aa: CASSLAQGNYGYTF
clone_size: once; v_call: TRBV13; d_call: TRBD1; j_call: TRBJ1-1; cdr3_nt: TGTGCCAGCAGCTTTCAGGGGGCAACTGAAGCTTTCTTT; cdr3_aa: CASSFQGATEAFF
clone_size: once; v_call: TRBV6-2/TRBV6-3; d_call: TRBD2; j_call: TRBJ2-1; cdr3_nt: TGTGCCAGCAGTCGAAGCGGGAGTGAGGATGAGCAGTTCTTC; cdr3_aa: CASSRSGSEDEQFF